The present TCR beta chain was sequenced within a study of T cell responses to AZD1222 COVID-19 vaccine. Study-wide points: Unmutated variant regions are reportedly targeted by nearly half of spike-specific TCRs. Spike-specific TCR depth and breadth grew after two AZD1222 doses. Clonal diversity may have been underestimated in mostly white British donors.

This table comes from immunoSEQ multiplex PCR, and its TCRdb copy is limited to in-frame clones, with some not included. The sample lists around 120,000 clones, around nine tenths seen once, with around 1.4% in the top ten. Samples with a second dose at about 4 or about 12 weeks were pooled together. Worth noting for this clone: Its specificity is not known.

V shed 6 bases and J 3 bases; nucleotides not matched to a gene: 2. CDR3 size: 13 residues. Germline V gene lookup returns CDR1 SQVTM and CDR2 ANQGSEA. V is TRBV29-1 and J is TRBJ1-6, with 7 bases aligning to TRBD1. The sequence derives from an adult who received the AZD1222 COVID-19 vaccine. The sequencing here drew on peripheral blood, taken 28 days after the second AZD1222 dose. In DNA form, the CDR3 reads TGCAGCGTCGGGACAGACTATAATTCACCCCTCCACTTT. Encoded protein: CSVGTDYNSPLHF.